The 19 T cell receptor beta chains below were found in one sample sequenced in a study of T-cell memory formation after mild COVID-19. TCRdb independently ran MiXCR on the 5' RACE reads; one entry per CDR3 protein. The sample yields roughly 110,000 distinct CDR3 sequences, around 14% seen once. Sequenced input: PBMCs or a T cell subset sorted from them (not recorded which). These receptors were collected from a man aged 18 to 29 who had mild COVID-19 (a few samples of this study predate the infection). Cell type and time point are not known.

V usage is TRBV12-3 or TRBV12-4 and J usage is TRBJ1-1; D gene ambiguous. The ends were cut back, 3 bases at V and 4 bases at J, with 6 bases in the middle. This CDR3 comprises 12 residues. CDR3: CASSFGPTEAFF. The DNA for the CDR3 is TGTGCCAGCAGTTTTGGTCCCACTGAAGCTTTCTTT.

The CDR3 region has the DNA TGTGCCAGCAGCTCGCGGGACTACCTACCCACAGATACGCAGTATTTT. Encoded protein: CASSSRDYLPTDTQYF. The chain joins TRBV5-6 to TRBJ2-3, with 7 bases lining up with TRBD2. The V and J ends lost 3 bases and 2 bases, in that order; junction bases with no gene match: 9. Germline V gene data show CDR1 as SGHDT and CDR2 as YYEEEE. CDR3 length equals 16 residues.

A few counts support this clonotype. The chain carries TRBV29-1 and TRBJ2-7; 7 positions match TRBD1. Germline trimming cut 6 bases from V and 4 bases from J; bases unmatched to any gene: 9. There are 13 residues in the CDR3. Germline assignment: CDR1 SQVTM and CDR2 ANQGSEA. CDR3 sequence: CSVLPTGSYEQYV. The CDR3, as DNA: TGCAGCGTCCTTCCGACAGGGTCATACGAGCAGTACGTC.

This clonotype has more than one count but fewer than ten. The chain is built from TRBV7-3 and TRBJ2-3; the match to TRBD2 covers 10 bases. The CDR3 has 18 amino acids. CDR1 is SGHTA, CDR2 FQGTGA, per germline. Germline trimming cut 5 bases from V and 4 bases from J; bases unmatched to any gene: 15. The CDR3 coding sequence is TGTGCCAGCAGCCCGAGCGGGGGGGCCGGGAAATTCCCAGATACGCAGTATTTT. Amino acid sequence: CASSPSGGAGKFPDTQYF.

The chain has TRBV29-1 and TRBJ1-3; 7 bases line up with TRBD1. Germline CDR1 SQVTM, CDR2 ANQGSEA. This CDR3 comprises 13 residues. V shed 0 bases and J 7 bases; nucleotides not matched to a gene: 3. CDR3 loop: CSVEDDRANTIYF. For the CDR3, the DNA is TGCAGCGTTGAAGACGACAGGGCCAACACCATATATTTT.

This clonotype was picked up a small number of times. CDR3 in amino acids: CASSSNSGPEAFF. The DNA for the CDR3 is TGTGCCAGCAGTTCAAACAGTGGCCCTGAAGCTTTCTTT. The genes are TRBV6-2 or TRBV6-3 and TRBJ1-1; no clear D gene. Trimming pared 4 bases from V and 6 bases from J, leaving 12 bases between. From germline, CDR1 is MNHEY and CDR2 SVGEGT. The CDR3 length is 13 residues.

The chain is built from TRBV29-1 and TRBJ2-3; D may be TRBD2 (5 bases). The CDR3 is 13 residues long. Trimming cost V 3 bases and J 4 bases, with 11 bases left between them. CDR1 is SQVTM, CDR2 ANQGSEA, per germline. CDR3 nucleotides: TGCAGCGTTGAGTCACGAGCGGCAGATACGCAGTATTTT. It is translated as CSVESRAADTQYF.

This clonotype has a handful of counts. The chain combines TRBV6-5 with TRBJ1-2; D is possibly TRBD1 (5 bases). Deletions cut 3 bases from V and 4 bases from J, with 15 bases between. Germline V lookup: CDR1 MNHEY, CDR2 SVGAGI. This CDR3 is 15 amino acids long. In DNA, the CDR3 is TGTGCCAGCAGTTATCGTCAGAGCGGGGCCTATGGCTACACCTTC. It translates to CASSYRQSGAYGYTF.

This clonotype was seen many times. V usage is TRBV25-1 and J usage is TRBJ2-7; TRBD2 is a possible D gene (6 bases). The CDR3 is 18 residues long. Germline V gene lookup returns CDR1 MGHDK and CDR2 SYGVNS. Trimming removed 2 bases at V and 3 bases at J, with 23 bases between. The CDR3 protein is CASSEGSEGLTKFYEQYF. The CDR3 bases are TGTGCCAGCAGTGAAGGTAGCGAGGGACTCACTAAATTCTACGAGCAGTACTTC.

This clonotype was recorded at least ten times. This chain joins TRBV29-1 and TRBJ2-7; 7 nucleotides line up with TRBD2. Germline V gene data show CDR1 as SQVTM and CDR2 as ANQGSEA. This CDR3 is 15 amino acids long. The ends lost 0 bases at V and 2 bases at J; junction bases unmatched: 7. In DNA form, the CDR3 reads TGCAGCGTTGAAGAACGGAGGAGCGGGGCCTACGAGCAGTACTTC. Amino acids: CSVEERRSGAYEQYF.

There are a few counts of this clonotype. V is TRBV11-2 and J is TRBJ1-1; D ambiguous. This CDR3 is 12 amino acids long. Germline CDR1 reads SGHAT; CDR2 reads FQNNGV. Trimming took 1 base from V and 6 from J, leaving 6 bases between them. Written as DNA, the CDR3 is TGTGCCAGCAGCTTAGGGTTCGCTGAAGCTTTCTTT. Protein sequence: CASSLGFAEAFF. The full variable domain, rest sourced from reference TRBV11-2 and TRBJ1-1, is EAGVAQSPRYKIIEKRQSVAFWCNPISGHATLYWYQQILGQGPKLLIQFQNNGVVDDSQLPKDRFSAERLKGVDSTLKIQPAKLEDSAVYLCASSLGFAEAFFGQGTRLTVV.

This sequence joins TRBV4-1 and TRBJ1-4; 10 bases fit TRBD1. The V segment lost 4 bases and the J segment 6 bases; nucleotides outside the gene matches: 5. Germline CDR1 reads MGHRA; CDR2 reads YSYEKL. The CDR3 runs 15 residues. The DNA for the CDR3 is TGCGCCAGCAGCCGACTGACAGGGGGCGATGAAAAACTGTTTTTT. Protein: CASSRLTGGDEKLFF.

The CDR3 DNA sequence: TGTGCCAGTAAGGGGGCCCTCACAGATACGCAGTATTTT. This encodes CASKGALTDTQYF. This chain joins TRBV19 and TRBJ2-3; 7 nucleotides match TRBD1. The CDR3 extends over 13 amino acids. CDR1 is LNHDA, CDR2 SQIVND, per germline (reference sequence). After removal of 7 bases from V and 2 bases from J, the junction contained 3 bases not matched to a gene.

This clonotype was counted ten times or more. The chain is built from TRBV15 and TRBJ1-6; 9 nucleotides match TRBD1. The germline CDR1 and CDR2 sequences are LNHNV and YYDKDF (reference sequence). This CDR3 has 13 amino acids. With V trimmed by 6 bases and J by 10 bases, 4 bases remained unmatched. CDR3 nucleotides: TGTGCCACCAGAGGACAGGGGATGTCACCCCTCCACTTT. Protein sequence: CATRGQGMSPLHF.

This clonotype was detected only once. This rearrangement joins TRBV12-3 or TRBV12-4 to TRBJ2-3, with 9 positions matching TRBD2. The CDR3 is 16 residues long. With 0 bases clipped from V and 2 bases from J, the junction kept 3 bases outside the gene matches. CDR3 amino acids: CASSLASGGLTDTQYF. DNA of the CDR3: TGTGCCAGCAGTTTAGCTAGCGGGGGCCTCACAGATACGCAGTATTTT.

The CDR3, as DNA: TGCGCCAGCAGCCCTTCCGGGACAGACTCCTACAATGAGCAGTTCTTC. It specifies CASSPSGTDSYNEQFF. The chain employs TRBV5-1 and TRBJ2-1; TRBD1 matches 7 bases. The CDR3 loop spans 16 amino acids. V lost 4 bases and J lost 0; bases outside the gene matches: 7. From germline, CDR1 is SGHRS and CDR2 YFSETQ. Drawing the rest from reference TRBV5-1 and TRBJ2-1, the complete variable domain is KAGVTQTPRYLIKTRGQQVTLSCSPISGHRSVSWYQQTPGQGLQFLFEYFSETQRNKGNFPGRFSGRQFSNSRSEMNVSTLELGDSALYLCASSPSGTDSYNEQFFGPGTRLTVL.

The chain links TRBV5-1 to TRBJ2-6; maybe TRBD1 (6 bases). V lost 0 bases and J 5 bases, leaving 21 bases between the germline ends. This CDR3 is built from 19 residues. Germline CDR1 is SGHRS and CDR2 is YFSETQ. The CDR3 reads CASSLAVAGAGSWANVLTF. CDR3 coding DNA: TGCGCCAGCAGCTTGGCAGTCGCAGGGGCAGGTAGTTGGGCCAACGTCCTGACTTTC.

This clonotype was found a few times. This chain connects TRBV20-1 to TRBJ1-5, with D unclear. The V and J ends lost 4 bases and 2 bases respectively, with 15 bases between them. The CDR3 is 15 residues long. Germline V gene lookup returns CDR1 DFQATT and CDR2 SNEGSKA (reference sequence). CDR3: CSATPRQNGNQPQHF. The CDR3 DNA sequence: TGCAGTGCTACCCCGAGGCAAAACGGCAATCAGCCCCAGCATTTT.

This clonotype came up a few times. The chain combines TRBV2 with TRBJ2-7; TRBD1 might be the D (5 bases). CDR3 length: 14 residues. The V gene lost 4 bases and the J gene lost 2 bases, with 12 bases spanning the gap. CDR1 is SNHLY and CDR2 is FYNNEI in the germline V gene. The CDR3 protein is CASSGRNRPYEQYF. The CDR3 DNA follows: TGTGCCAGCAGTGGCAGAAACAGGCCCTACGAGCAGTACTTC.